These 19 T cell receptor beta chains were sequenced from one sample in a study of blood T cell repertoires in COVID-19. This table comes from immunoSEQ multiplex PCR, and its TCRdb copy is limited to in-frame clones, with some not included. The sample lists some 670,000 clones; about nine tenths were seen once. The sequenced sample was peripheral blood. The receptors here all came from a woman aged 18-29 years with acute or convalescent COVID-19.

About this clone: Other DNA sequences in this sample translate to the same CDR3. CDR3 amino acids: CAWSGQGSQPQHF. Here the CDR3 DNA reads TGTGCCTGGAGCGGACAGGGGAGTCAGCCCCAGCATTTT. The genes are TRBV30 and TRBJ1-5; 9 nucleotides agree with TRBD1. Germline V gives CDR1 GTSNPN, CDR2 SVGIG (reference sequence). The V gene end was trimmed by 3 bases and the J gene end by 6 bases; junction bases not matched to a gene: 3. This CDR3 region has 13 residues.

The chain couples TRBV6-5 to TRBJ1-2; TRBD1 might be the D (6 bases). The CDR3 loop spans 15 amino acids. V was cut by 0 bases and J by 6 bases, with 14 bases left in between. CDR1 is MNHEY and CDR2 is SVGAGI in the germline V gene. This chain's CDR3 is CASSYSLLQGNGYTF. The CDR3 nucleotides read TGTGCCAGCAGTTACTCACTATTACAGGGTAATGGCTACACCTTC.

CDR3 residues: CASSLGSGVPGYTF. The CDR3 DNA sequence: TGTGCCAGCAGCTTAGGATCGGGGGTCCCTGGCTACACCTTC. The V gene is TRBV7-9, the J gene TRBJ1-2; TRBD1 is a possible D gene (5 bases). Germline-derived CDR1 and CDR2 are SEHNR and FQNEAQ (reference sequence). V was shortened by 1 base and J by 7 bases, with 13 bases between the two germline ends. The CDR3 totals 14 residues.

This chain joins TRBV4-3 and TRBJ2-1; D gene ambiguous. Germline lookup yields CDR1 LGHNA and CDR2 YSLEER. This CDR3 contains 13 residues. V lost 1 base to trimming and J lost 4 bases, with 5 bases between them. CDR3 amino acids: CASSQVVYNEQFF. The CDR3 nucleotides read TGCGCCAGCAGCCAAGTCGTTTACAATGAGCAGTTCTTC.

The V and J genes are TRBV4-1 and TRBJ1-1; 11 bases fit TRBD1. Per the germline V gene, CDR1 is MGHRA and CDR2 is YSYEKL. Losses at the gene ends were 5 bases for V and 7 bases for J; bases not matched to a gene: 15. The CDR3 length is 17 residues. As DNA, the CDR3 is TGCGCCAGCAGCACAAGGACAGGGGGCGCGATGTCCGGTGAAGCTTTCTTT. It encodes CASSTRTGGAMSGEAFF.

This clone was seen a single time. This specimen includes other DNA sequences encoding the same CDR3. The V call is TRBV9, the J call TRBJ2-3; the match to TRBD1 covers 8 bases. Germline V lookup: CDR1 SGDLS, CDR2 YYNGEE. The CDR3 runs 15 residues. The junction had 1 base not matched to a gene; V was cut back by 0 bases and J by 1 base. CDR3 protein: CASSVAGGGTDTQYF. DNA of the CDR3: TGTGCCAGCAGCGTAGCAGGGGGCGGCACAGATACGCAGTATTTT. The full variable domain, in which reference TRBV9 and TRBJ2-3 provide the parts outside the CDR3, is DSGVTQTPKHLITATGQRVTLRCSPRSGDLSVYWYQQSLDQGLQFLIQYYNGEERAKGNILERFSAQQFPDLHSELNLSSLELGDSALYFCASSVAGGGTDTQYFGPGTRLTVL.

This chain connects TRBV5-5 to TRBJ2-3, with 15 nucleotides matching TRBD2. The germline CDR1 and CDR2 sequences are SGHKS and YYEKEE (reference sequence). The trim removed 1 base at V and 1 base at J, leaving 7 bases unmatched. This CDR3 has 19 amino acids. Here the CDR3 reads CASSLYGLAGGQGTDTQYF. CDR3 coding DNA: TGTGCCAGCAGCTTGTATGGACTAGCGGGGGGGCAGGGCACAGATACGCAGTATTTT.

This clone was observed a handful of times. Additional DNA sequences in this sample encode the identical CDR3. The V call is TRBV29-1, the J call TRBJ1-2; D call uncertain. The CDR3 loop spans 13 amino acids. Trimming stripped 2 bases from V and 0 bases from J, with 7 bases between. Germline V lookup: CDR1 SQVTM, CDR2 ANQGSEA. The CDR3 DNA reads as TGCAGCGTTGAATCGGGTTCTAACTATGGCTACACCTTC. Translation: CSVESGSNYGYTF.

The chain uses TRBV13 and TRBJ2-4; 8 bases align to TRBD1. The V gene's germline CDR1 is PRHDT and CDR2 FYEKMQ (reference sequence). With V trimmed by 4 bases and J by 0 bases, 8 bases remained unmatched. This CDR3 spans 17 amino acids. The CDR3, as DNA: TGTGCCAGCAGCTCCGCCCTCAGGGGGCTAGCCAAAAACATTCAGTACTTC. It translates to CASSSALRGLAKNIQYF.

The chain couples TRBV27 to TRBJ2-2; 8 nucleotides match TRBD2. This CDR3 is built from 14 residues. The V and J ends lost 7 bases and 6 bases, in that order; junction bases with no gene match: 7. CDR1 is MNHEY and CDR2 is SMNVEV in the germline V gene (reference sequence). DNA for the CDR3: TGTGCCAGCACACCCGGGGGGGCCGCCGGGGAGCTGTTTTTT. Protein product: CASTPGGAAGELFF.

The V gene is TRBV4-3, the J gene TRBJ1-2, with D tentatively TRBD1 (6 bases). From germline, CDR1 is LGHNA and CDR2 YSLEER. CDR3 length equals 14 residues. Trimming took 1 base from V and 2 from J, leaving 8 bases between them. In nucleotides, the CDR3 is TGCGCCAGCAGCCAAGTCGACAGGAACTATGGCTACACCTTC. Protein product: CASSQVDRNYGYTF.

This chain links TRBV6-5 with TRBJ1-3; D remains unclear. Between the trimmed V and J ends, which lost 0 bases and 2 bases, there was a span of 11 bases. The V gene's germline CDR1 is MNHEY and CDR2 SVGAGI. The CDR3 has 16 residues. CDR3: CASSYSPTDPGNTIYF. Here the CDR3 DNA reads TGTGCCAGCAGTTACTCCCCCACAGATCCTGGAAACACCATATATTTT.

This chain connects TRBV11-2 to TRBJ1-5, with D perhaps matching TRBD1 (5 bases). This CDR3 is built from 15 residues. CDR1 and CDR2 (germline): SGHAT, FQNNGV. V lost 5 bases and J 1 base, leaving 12 bases between the germline ends. This CDR3 reads CASSPSRDSNQPQHF. The CDR3 DNA reads as TGTGCCAGCAGCCCCTCGCGGGACAGCAATCAGCCCCAGCATTTT.

The gene calls are TRBV7-3 and TRBJ2-1; 10 bases map to TRBD1. The CDR3 spans 17 residues. Germline CDR1 reads SGHTA; CDR2 reads FQGTGA. V trimming: 5 bases; J trimming: 2 bases; junction bases outside the gene matches: 9. The CDR3 protein is CASSPEPGTGAYNEQFF. The CDR3 DNA reads TGTGCCAGCAGCCCCGAGCCCGGGACAGGGGCCTACAATGAGCAGTTCTTC.

The chain uses TRBV27 and TRBJ2-7; D might be TRBD2 (5 bases). Looked up from germline, CDR1 is MNHEY and CDR2 is SMNVEV (reference sequence). Trimming took off 2 bases at V and 3 bases at J, with 8 bases between the two ends. This CDR3 is built from 13 residues. CDR3 nucleotide sequence: TGTGCCAGCAGTTTAGACGGGAACTACGAGCAGTACTTC. The encoded protein is CASSLDGNYEQYF.

V is TRBV4-2 and J is TRBJ2-7; 10 bases align to TRBD2. The V gene end was trimmed by 6 bases and the J gene end by 3 bases; junction bases not matched to a gene: 8. The CDR3 is 15 amino acids. Germline V CDR1 and CDR2: LGHNA, YNFKEQ. CDR3 sequence (DNA): TGTGCCAGCAGAACCTCTAGCGGGGGTGTCTACGAGCAGTACTTC. Translation gives CASRTSSGGVYEQYF.

The chain carries TRBV6-2 or TRBV6-3 and TRBJ1-5; a weak D match, TRBD1 (5 bases). Between the trimmed V and J ends, which lost 5 bases and 5 bases, there was a span of 13 bases. In germline, CDR1 is MNHEY, CDR2 SVGEGT. This CDR3 contains 14 residues. The CDR3 here is CASSPGGRYQPQHF. CDR3 in DNA: TGTGCCAGCAGTCCCGGGGGGAGATATCAGCCCCAGCATTTT.

The chain combines TRBV5-4 with TRBJ1-2, with TRBD1 matching 8 bases. Trimming cost V 7 bases and J 4 bases; bases outside gene matches: 6. The CDR3 is 13 residues long. CDR1 and CDR2 from the germline V gene are SGHNT and YYREEE (reference sequence). CDR3 sequence: CASLSDRGYGYTF. The CDR3 DNA is TGTGCCAGCCTTTCCGACAGGGGCTATGGCTACACCTTC.

The chain has TRBV2 and TRBJ1-1, with D tentatively TRBD1 (6 bases). CDR3 size: 17 residues. The germline V gene encodes CDR1 SNHLY and CDR2 FYNNEI. Deletions cut 0 bases from V and 0 bases from J, with 14 bases between. DNA for the CDR3: TGTGCCAGCAGTGAAGCGCTTCGACAGGTCGTGAACACTGAAGCTTTCTTT. Protein product: CASSEALRQVVNTEAFF.